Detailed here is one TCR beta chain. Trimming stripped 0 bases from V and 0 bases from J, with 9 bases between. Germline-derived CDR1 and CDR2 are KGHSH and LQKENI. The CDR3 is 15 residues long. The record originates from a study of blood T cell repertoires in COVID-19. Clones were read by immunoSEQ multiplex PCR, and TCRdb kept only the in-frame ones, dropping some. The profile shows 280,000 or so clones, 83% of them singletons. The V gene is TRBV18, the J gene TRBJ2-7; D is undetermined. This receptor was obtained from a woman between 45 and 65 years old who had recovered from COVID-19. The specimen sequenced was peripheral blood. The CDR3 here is CASSPPSLSSYEQYF. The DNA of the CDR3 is TGTGCCAGCTCACCACCTTCTTTGAGCTCCTACGAGCAGTACTTC.